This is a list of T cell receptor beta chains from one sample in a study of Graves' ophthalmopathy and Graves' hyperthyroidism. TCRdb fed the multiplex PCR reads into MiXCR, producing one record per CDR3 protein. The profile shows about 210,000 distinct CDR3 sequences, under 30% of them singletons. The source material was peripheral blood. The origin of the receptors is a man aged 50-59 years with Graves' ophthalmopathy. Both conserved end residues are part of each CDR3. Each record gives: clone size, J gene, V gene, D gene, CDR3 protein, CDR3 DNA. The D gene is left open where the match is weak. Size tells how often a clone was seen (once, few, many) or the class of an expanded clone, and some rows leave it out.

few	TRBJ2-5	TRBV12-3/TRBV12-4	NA	CASSSDLRQNALLQETQYF	TGTGCCAGCAGTTCCGATCTTAGACAGAACGCACTGCTTCAAGAGACCCAGTACTTC
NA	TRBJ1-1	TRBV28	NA	CASSLRTENTEAFF	TGTGCCAGCAGCCTAAGGACCGAGAACACTGAAGCTTTCTTT
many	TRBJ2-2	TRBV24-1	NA	CATSSTGELFF	TGTGCCACCAGCTCTACCGGGGAGCTGTTTTTT
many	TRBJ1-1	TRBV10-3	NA	CAISESGSQAEAFF	TGTGCCATCAGTGAGTCCGGCAGTCAGGCTGAAGCTTTCTTT
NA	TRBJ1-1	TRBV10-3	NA	CAISGREPNTEAFF	TGTGCCATCAGTGGTAGGGAGCCGAACACTGAAGCTTTCTTT
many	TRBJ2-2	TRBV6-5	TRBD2	CAVGLAEANTGELFF	TGTGCCGTGGGACTAGCGGAAGCGAACACCGGGGAGCTGTTTTTT
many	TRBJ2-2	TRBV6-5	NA	CASRRVVDTGELFF	TGTGCCAGCAGGAGGGTGGTTGACACCGGGGAGCTGTTTTTT
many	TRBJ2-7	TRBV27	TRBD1	CASSFRQGPPYEQYF	TGTGCCAGCAGTTTCAGACAGGGACCCCCCTACGAGCAGTACTTC
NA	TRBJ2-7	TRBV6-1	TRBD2	CASNLGLALGEQYF	TGTGCCAGCAACCTGGGACTAGCTTTGGGGGAGCAGTACTTC
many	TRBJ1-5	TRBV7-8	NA	CASSAMGGGRQPQHF	TGTGCCAGCAGCGCAATGGGGGGAGGGCGACAGCCCCAGCATTTT